This T cell receptor (beta chain) was retrieved from a study of graft-versus-host responses after intestinal transplantation. The overall study: Induction with anti-thymocyte globulin, then tacrolimus and steroids for about 3 years, was given to all recipients. Notes on the study in general: Allografts of one patient group, those with graft-donor T cell macrochimerism, had high graft-versus-host to host-versus-graft clonal ratios. The marrow of recipients harbored GvH clones, and ileum or blood showed some of them first.

CDR1 and CDR2 (germline): SNHLY, FYNNEI. V dropped 6 bases and J dropped 5 bases, with 10 bases sitting between them. The CDR3 spans 12 residues. Of note for this clone: Its target is unknown.

Some clones are missing from TCRdb's copy, which holds only in-frame ones; the method was immunoSEQ multiplex PCR. The repertoire consists of tens of thousands of clones, with roughly 88% occurring once and the leading ten covering over 0.1%. The chain carries TRBV2 and TRBJ1-2; D might be TRBD1 (6 bases). The source was unstimulated CD4+ T cells sorted from spleen or lymph node cells, collected before intestinal transplant. This clonotype was sampled from a human donor who received an intestinal transplant. The CDR3 nucleotides read TGTGCCAGCAGCAGGGGACCTTATGGCTACACCTTC. It translates to CASSRGPYGYTF.